This T cell receptor (beta chain) was profiled in a study of CD8 T cells in ankylosing spondylitis. Germline values: CDR1 SGHNT, CDR2 YYREEE (reference sequence). The CDR3 extends over 15 amino acids. V was pared by 0 bases and J by 3 bases, with 2 bases of the junction left unmatched. Whole-study findings and limits: For ankylosing spondylitis blood, a TCR beta motif of fewer than 10 highly homologous variants appeared characteristic. In the blood and synovial fluid of reactive arthritis, some motif variants had been previously reported.

Quantitative 5'-RACE with molecular barcodes produced the TCR beta libraries. One entry per CDR3 protein, called by TCRdb with MiXCR from the 5' RACE reads. Among fewer than 650,000 distinct CDR3 sequences listed, approximately 12% were seen once. There are a few counts of this clonotype. Antigen: not known. Sequenced sample: blood, either unsorted or a sorted T cell fraction (not recorded which). V gene TRBV5-4 combines with J gene TRBJ2-3; 9 bases are shared with TRBD1. The source is a male donor with ankylosing spondylitis. CDR3: CASSLGDRVTDTQYF. In nucleotides, the CDR3 is TGTGCCAGCAGCTTGGGGGACAGGGTTACAGATACGCAGTATTTT.